This T cell receptor (beta chain) was identified during a study of T cell repertoires in cytomegalovirus infection. Study conclusions and caveats: CMV-specific TCR beta clonotypes restricted by HLA-C dominated the ex vivo response.

The trim removed 7 bases at V and 0 bases at J, leaving 14 bases unmatched. This CDR3 has 17 amino acids. Germline V gene lookup returns CDR1 MDHEN and CDR2 SYDVKM. This clonotype was counted many times. Its antigen is currently unknown. TCRdb reprocessed the reads via MiXCR and lists one record per CDR3 protein. This sample has around 210,000 distinct CDR3 sequences; 6% to 8% occur once, and the top ten carry 5.5% to 6.5%. The chain employs TRBV28 and TRBJ2-5; 7 positions agree with TRBD2. The sample was PBMCs. The source is a human donor in good health (CMV status not recorded). Some clones in this sample may be carry-over from other donors' samples. The DNA for the CDR3 is TGTGCCAGCATAGAAGAACGGCGGGGGAAGTACCAAGAGACCCAGTACTTC. Amino acid sequence: CASIEERRGKYQETQYF.